A selection of T cell receptor beta chains follows, all from one sample in a study of regulatory T cells in long-lasting Graves disease. TCRdb redid the calling of the multiplex PCR reads with MiXCR, one entry per CDR3 protein. The sample records 350,000 to 450,000 distinct CDR3 sequences, 16% being singletons. This sample also appeared in a second study, on T cells in Graves' hyperthyroidism and ophthalmopathy.

The sequencing here drew on peripheral blood mononuclear cells (PBMCs), taken at new diagnosis, from a patient treated with antithyroid drugs. These receptors were obtained from a man aged 35 to 55 with Graves disease. Both conserved end residues are part of each CDR3. Each record gives: D gene, J gene, V gene, clone size, CDR3 protein, CDR3 DNA. D genes are given only for firm matches. Size is omitted from some rows. Given values are once, few, many or a class for expanded clones.

>NA|TRBJ1-1|TRBV5-4|few
CASSLMSGVNTEAFF
TGTGCCAGCAGCTTGATGTCAGGGGTGAACACTGAAGCTTTCTTT
>NA|TRBJ2-2|TRBV18|many
CASSPPGTNTGELFF
TGTGCCAGCTCACCTCCGGGGACGAACACCGGGGAGCTGTTTTTT
>NA|TRBJ2-3|TRBV20-1|many
CSARADTQYF
TGCAGCGCTAGGGCAGATACGCAGTATTTT
>NA|TRBJ2-2|TRBV6-2/TRBV6-3|NA
CASSDQQPNTGELFF
TGTGCCAGCAGTGACCAACAGCCGAACACCGGGGAGCTGTTTTTT
>NA|TRBJ2-5|TRBV6-1|many
CASSEVAGTVETQYF
TGTGCCAGCAGTGAAGTGGCAGGGACGGTAGAGACCCAGTACTTC
>NA|TRBJ1-5|TRBV5-6|few
CASSLGAYSNQPQHF
TGTGCCAGCAGCTTGGGTGCTTATAGCAATCAGCCCCAGCATTTT
>NA|TRBJ2-1|TRBV4-3|NA
CASSQSWDSYNEQFF
TGCGCCAGCAGCCAGTCCTGGGACTCCTACAATGAGCAGTTCTTC
>NA|TRBJ1-1|TRBV3-1|many
CASSPTTGSQNTEAFF
TGTGCCAGCAGCCCTACGACCGGGTCCCAGAACACTGAAGCTTTCTTT
>NA|TRBJ2-1|TRBV5-1|many
CASSPGRLAFF
TGCGCCAGCAGCCCGGGTAGGTTGGCGTTCTTC
>TRBD1|TRBJ1-2|TRBV14|NA
CASSPTRSPDRDNRGYTF
TGTGCCAGCAGCCCCACGCGGAGTCCAGACAGGGATAATCGGGGCTACACCTTC
>NA|TRBJ1-1|TRBV28|many
CASSLGNTEAFF
TGTGCCAGCAGTTTGGGGAACACTGAAGCTTTCTTT
>NA|TRBJ2-5|TRBV5-5|many
CASSFISGTQETQYF
TGTGCCAGCAGCTTTATATCTGGGACCCAAGAGACCCAGTACTTC
>NA|TRBJ1-4|TRBV28|NA
CASSLEGAGNNEKLFF
TGTGCCAGCAGTTTAGAAGGGGCCGGAAACAATGAAAAACTGTTTTTT
>NA|TRBJ1-2|TRBV10-3|many
CATAAFGNYGYTF
TGTGCCACCGCGGCGTTCGGGAACTATGGCTACACCTTC
>NA|TRBJ2-5|TRBV4-1|few
CASSQDSAAGNPQYF
TGCGCCAGCAGCCAAGATTCGGCAGCCGGGAACCCCCAGTACTTC
>NA|TRBJ2-5|TRBV27|NA
CASSRGFRETQYF
TGTGCCAGCAGCCGGGGCTTCAGAGAGACCCAGTACTTC
>NA|TRBJ2-3|TRBV7-8|many
CASTPTEASSTDTQYF
TGTGCCAGTACTCCCACGGAGGCCTCTAGCACAGATACGCAGTATTTT
>NA|TRBJ2-5|TRBV6-1|NA
CASSEVVLAQYF
TGTGCCAGCAGTGAGGTCGTTTTGGCCCAGTACTTC
>NA|TRBJ2-1|TRBV11-2|many
CASGSNEQFF
TGTGCCAGCGGGAGCAATGAGCAGTTCTTC
>NA|TRBJ1-5|TRBV4-2|few
CASSLRRLGCNQPQHF
TGTGCCAGCAGCCTCCGACGCTTGGGGTGCAATCAGCCCCAGCATTTT
>NA|TRBJ2-3|TRBV2|many
CASCPVWGNTQYF
TGTGCCAGCTGCCCTGTCTGGGGTAATACGCAGTATTTT
>NA|TRBJ1-2|TRBV12-3/TRBV12-4|NA
CAGNKMGTSNGYTF
TGTGCCGGCAACAAAATGGGGACAAGTAATGGCTACACCTTC
>NA|TRBJ2-5|TRBV7-2|many
CASSLATSLRGETQYF
TGTGCCAGCAGCTTAGCGACCTCCCTTCGCGGGGAAACCCAGTACTTC
>TRBD1|TRBJ2-7|TRBV5-1|many
CASSWGQTYEQYF
TGCGCCAGCAGCTGGGGACAGACCTACGAGCAGTACTTC
>TRBD1|TRBJ1-1|TRBV4-3|NA
CASSQDATGYTEAFF
TGCGCCAGCAGCCAAGATGCGACAGGGTACACTGAAGCTTTCTTT
>TRBD2|TRBJ2-5|TRBV9|few
CASSRQRGETQYF
TGTGCCAGCAGCAGACAGCGGGGCGAGACCCAGTACTTC
>NA|TRBJ1-6|TRBV5-1|few
CASGFEGPGSPLHF
TGCGCCAGCGGCTTTGAGGGTCCAGGGTCACCCCTCCACTTT
>NA|TRBJ2-7|TRBV12-3/TRBV12-4|many
CASSLVGLEQYF
TGTGCCAGCAGTTTAGTGGGGCTCGAGCAGTACTTC
>NA|TRBJ1-2|TRBV19|NA
CASSIVGVGKTNYGCTF
TGTGCCAGTAGTATAGTCGGAGTAGGGAAAACTAACTATGGCTGCACCTTC
>NA|TRBJ1-1|TRBV20-1|many
CSAESNTEAFF
TGCAGTGCTGAATCGAACACTGAAGCTTTCTTT
>NA|TRBJ2-7|TRBV18|many
CASSPPGVGEQYF
TGTGCCAGCTCACCGCCGGGGGTCGGCGAGCAGTACTTC
>NA|TRBJ2-7|TRBV5-1|many
CASSPRTNSYEQYF
TGCGCCAGCAGTCCCCGCACCAACTCCTACGAGCAGTACTTC
>TRBD1|TRBJ2-7|TRBV9|few
CASSPNRGPGEQYF
TGTGCCAGCAGCCCAAACAGGGGACCAGGGGAGCAGTACTTC
>NA|TRBJ1-4|TRBV11-2|NA
CASSFPLGINEKLFF
TGTGCCAGCAGCTTCCCCTTGGGGATTAATGAAAAACTGTTTTTT
>NA|TRBJ2-3|TRBV20-1|few
CSGTEPSTDTQYF
TGCAGCGGGACGGAGCCGAGCACAGATACGCAGTATTTT
>NA|TRBJ2-3|TRBV24-1|many
CATSEPDGPDTQYF
TGTGCCACCAGTGAGCCCGACGGTCCAGATACGCAGTATTTT
>NA|TRBJ2-5|TRBV20-1|many
CSAYRDDGTQYF
TGCAGTGCTTACCGAGATGATGGGACCCAGTACTTC
>TRBD1|TRBJ2-5|TRBV28|many
CASSPRDRFQETQYF
TGTGCCAGCAGTCCAAGGGACAGGTTTCAAGAGACCCAGTACTTC
>NA|TRBJ1-5|TRBV4-1|NA
CASSIPGQSNQPQHF
TGCGCCAGCAGCATCCCAGGGCAAAGCAATCAGCCCCAGCATTTT
>NA|TRBJ2-7|TRBV2|many
CASSSGAGSYEQYF
TGTGCCAGCAGTTCGGGAGCGGGCTCCTACGAGCAGTACTTC